The TCR beta chain under discussion was sequenced for a study of blood T cell repertoires in COVID-19. Overall study: COVID-19 samples, acute and convalescent, were from the United States, Italy and Spain.

Authors' processing steps: For nucleated cells, counts were estimated from reference gene primer amplification. Sequencing used immunoSEQ multiplex PCR; TCRdb keeps in-frame clones, though not all of them. Clone size and V and J calls were adopted from that table, with D and trimming inferred from the DNA. The sample lists roughly 32,000 clones, roughly three quarters seen once, with approximately 16% in the top ten. Germline V CDR1 and CDR2: LNHDA, SQIVND (reference sequence). The CDR3 has 13 residues. Trimming left V 4 bases short and J 3 bases short, with 9 bases between. Input material: peripheral blood. The J gene is TRBJ1-2, the V gene TRBV19; D perhaps matches TRBD1 (5 bases). The receptor's source is a human donor in a cohort sampled during active COVID-19. The CDR3 here is CASSKAGHYGYTF. The CDR3 DNA follows: TGTGCCAGTAGTAAGGCAGGGCACTATGGCTACACCTTC.